These T cell receptor beta chains were read from a single sample in a study of regulatory T cells in long-lasting Graves disease. One entry per CDR3 protein, called by TCRdb with MiXCR from the multiplex PCR reads. This sample yields a few hundred thousand distinct CDR3 sequences, of which roughly 23% are seen a single time; around 15% belongs to the top ten. The sequencing here drew on peripheral blood mononuclear cells (PBMCs), taken when the disease was refractory, from a patient treated with antithyroid drugs. These receptors all come from a female donor with Graves disease. CDR3s include the opening cysteine and the closing phenylalanine or tryptophan. The order of the fields is V gene, J gene, clone size, D gene, CDR3 DNA, CDR3 protein. A D gene is named only where the DNA matches it firmly. Size is omitted from some rows. Given values are once, few, many or a class for expanded clones.

v_call: TRBV29-1
j_call: TRBJ2-7
clone_size: -
d_call: -
cdr3_nt: TGCAGCGTTGAATCCCGGAAGGGCTACGAGCAGTACTTC
cdr3_aa: CSVESRKGYEQYF

v_call: TRBV7-9
j_call: TRBJ2-5
clone_size: -
d_call: -
cdr3_nt: TGTGCCAGCAGCTTAGTTGTTGCAGGGAGGACGGAGACCCAGTACTTC
cdr3_aa: CASSLVVAGRTETQYF

v_call: TRBV20-1
j_call: TRBJ1-3
clone_size: -
d_call: -
cdr3_nt: TGCAGTGCTAGAGATCCAGATGGGGACCTCTCTGGAAACACCATATATTTT
cdr3_aa: CSARDPDGDLSGNTIYF

v_call: TRBV20-1
j_call: TRBJ2-1
clone_size: -
d_call: -
cdr3_nt: TGCAGTGGGGAGGGGGTCTCCCCCAGGGGAGCCTACAATGAGCAGTTCTTC
cdr3_aa: CSGEGVSPRGAYNEQFF

v_call: TRBV20-1
j_call: TRBJ2-5
clone_size: many
d_call: -
cdr3_nt: TGCAGTGCTAGAGATTTGGCAGAGACCCAGTACTTC
cdr3_aa: CSARDLAETQYF

v_call: TRBV20-1
j_call: TRBJ2-7
clone_size: few
d_call: TRBD2
cdr3_nt: TGCAGTGCTGATGGGACTAGCGGTTACGAGCAGTACTTC
cdr3_aa: CSADGTSGYEQYF

v_call: TRBV29-1
j_call: TRBJ2-6
clone_size: few
d_call: -
cdr3_nt: TGCAGCGTGGAGGGTTCTGGGGCCAACGTCCTGACTTTC
cdr3_aa: CSVEGSGANVLTF

v_call: TRBV20-1
j_call: TRBJ2-1
clone_size: few
d_call: TRBD2
cdr3_nt: TGCAGTGCTAGAGAGTGGAGCGGGGACTACAATGAGCAGTTCTTC
cdr3_aa: CSAREWSGDYNEQFF

v_call: TRBV6-1
j_call: TRBJ1-2
clone_size: few
d_call: -
cdr3_nt: TGTGCCAGCAGTGAGATTAAGGGGAACTATGGCTACACCTTC
cdr3_aa: CASSEIKGNYGYTF

v_call: TRBV5-4
j_call: TRBJ1-6
clone_size: -
d_call: -
cdr3_nt: TGTGCCAGCAGCTTGACAACCGGACGTCGCGGTTCACCCCTCCACTTT
cdr3_aa: CASSLTTGRRGSPLHF

v_call: TRBV14
j_call: TRBJ2-7
clone_size: few
d_call: TRBD2
cdr3_nt: TGTGCCAGCAGCCAAGTAGCGGGAGTCCACGAGCAGTACTTC
cdr3_aa: CASSQVAGVHEQYF

v_call: TRBV3-1
j_call: TRBJ1-1
clone_size: many
d_call: -
cdr3_nt: TGTGCCAGCAGCCAAGGATACACTGAAGCTTTCTTT
cdr3_aa: CASSQGYTEAFF

v_call: TRBV12-3/TRBV12-4
j_call: TRBJ2-1
clone_size: once
d_call: -
cdr3_nt: TGTGCCAGCAGTTTTAGGCTGGTATGGGAAAACAATGAGCAGTTCTTC
cdr3_aa: CASSFRLVWENNEQFF

v_call: TRBV3-1
j_call: TRBJ2-7
clone_size: few
d_call: TRBD1
cdr3_nt: TGTGCCAGCAGCCAAATTACCGGGACAGGGGTAATCCCATCGACCTACGAGCAGTACTTC
cdr3_aa: CASSQITGTGVIPSTYEQYF

v_call: TRBV20-1
j_call: TRBJ2-7
clone_size: many
d_call: -
cdr3_nt: TGCAGTGCTAGTGACGGCTCCCCGTACGAGCAGTACTTC
cdr3_aa: CSASDGSPYEQYF

v_call: TRBV15
j_call: TRBJ2-5
clone_size: many
d_call: -
cdr3_nt: TGTGCCACCAGCAGAGGATGGGGCGGGACGAGGCAAGAGACCCAGTACTTC
cdr3_aa: CATSRGWGGTRQETQYF

v_call: TRBV6-2/TRBV6-3
j_call: TRBJ1-5
clone_size: -
d_call: -
cdr3_nt: TGTGCCAGCAGTACCCGGGGACGGAGCAATCAGCCCCAGCATTTT
cdr3_aa: CASSTRGRSNQPQHF

v_call: TRBV5-1
j_call: TRBJ2-7
clone_size: -
d_call: -
cdr3_nt: TGCGCCAGCAGCTTGGAACGCGCTTCCTACGAGCAGTACTTC
cdr3_aa: CASSLERASYEQYF

v_call: TRBV7-2
j_call: TRBJ1-1
clone_size: many
d_call: -
cdr3_nt: TGTGCCAGCAGCTTAGGCCGCGGTAACACTGAAGCTTTCTTT
cdr3_aa: CASSLGRGNTEAFF

v_call: TRBV7-2
j_call: TRBJ2-1
clone_size: -
d_call: -
cdr3_nt: TGTGCCAGCAGCCCTTCTAGCGTAAACAATGAGCAGTTCTTC
cdr3_aa: CASSPSSVNNEQFF

v_call: TRBV28
j_call: TRBJ2-3
clone_size: -
d_call: TRBD2
cdr3_nt: TGTGCCAGCAGCATCGGGGGGGAGGGGGCAGATACGCAGTATTTT
cdr3_aa: CASSIGGEGADTQYF

v_call: TRBV5-6
j_call: TRBJ1-1
clone_size: few
d_call: -
cdr3_nt: TGTGCCAGCAGCGCCGGACGGATAAACACTGAAGCTTTCTTT
cdr3_aa: CASSAGRINTEAFF

v_call: TRBV20-1
j_call: TRBJ1-5
clone_size: many
d_call: TRBD1
cdr3_nt: TGCAGTGCGGGGGACAGTGACTATAGCAATCAGCCCCAGCATTTT
cdr3_aa: CSAGDSDYSNQPQHF

v_call: TRBV6-5
j_call: TRBJ2-3
clone_size: -
d_call: TRBD1
cdr3_nt: TGTGCCAGCAGTCGAGAGACAGGGCGCACAGATACGCAGTATTTT
cdr3_aa: CASSRETGRTDTQYF

v_call: TRBV5-1
j_call: TRBJ2-5
clone_size: few
d_call: -
cdr3_nt: TGCGCCAGCAGCTTGGGTATGCGCCAAGAGACCCAGTACTTC
cdr3_aa: CASSLGMRQETQYF

v_call: TRBV5-1
j_call: TRBJ1-5
clone_size: few
d_call: TRBD1
cdr3_nt: TGCGCCAGCAGCCCGACAGGGACCAATCAGCCCCAGCATTTT
cdr3_aa: CASSPTGTNQPQHF

v_call: TRBV2
j_call: TRBJ2-5
clone_size: many
d_call: TRBD1
cdr3_nt: TGTGCCAGCACGGACAGGGGAGAGACCCAGTACTTC
cdr3_aa: CASTDRGETQYF

v_call: TRBV15
j_call: TRBJ1-2
clone_size: many
d_call: -
cdr3_nt: TGTGCCACCAGCAGAGACCCCGGGGGGGAGATTGGCTACACCTTC
cdr3_aa: CATSRDPGGEIGYTF

v_call: TRBV28
j_call: TRBJ2-7
clone_size: -
d_call: -
cdr3_nt: TGTGCCAGCAGTACCCTCAGGTGGGAGCAGTACTTC
cdr3_aa: CASSTLRWEQYF

v_call: TRBV28
j_call: TRBJ1-2
clone_size: many
d_call: TRBD1
cdr3_nt: TGTGCCAGCAGTTTGCGGGACAGGGGGGCCCACTTC
cdr3_aa: CASSLRDRGAHF

v_call: TRBV28
j_call: TRBJ2-7
clone_size: many
d_call: -
cdr3_nt: TGTGCCAGCAGTCTCCGGGACGTCGCCTACGAGCAGTACTTC
cdr3_aa: CASSLRDVAYEQYF

v_call: TRBV12-3/TRBV12-4
j_call: TRBJ1-4
clone_size: many
d_call: -
cdr3_nt: TGTGCCAGCAGTGGGGGGAACAGGGCAATGGAAAAACTGTTTTTT
cdr3_aa: CASSGGNRAMEKLFF

v_call: TRBV10-3
j_call: TRBJ1-6
clone_size: -
d_call: TRBD1
cdr3_nt: TGTGCCATCAGTGGTGGAGACAGGGATAATTCACCCCTCCACTTT
cdr3_aa: CAISGGDRDNSPLHF

v_call: TRBV7-2
j_call: TRBJ1-4
clone_size: many
d_call: TRBD1
cdr3_nt: TGTGCCAGCAGCTTAGAGGGGGCAGGTGAAAAACTGTTTTTT
cdr3_aa: CASSLEGAGEKLFF

v_call: TRBV20-1
j_call: TRBJ1-6
clone_size: few
d_call: -
cdr3_nt: TGCAGTGCTAGCAGCAGTTTTCATTCACCCCTCCACTTT
cdr3_aa: CSASSSFHSPLHF

v_call: TRBV7-9
j_call: TRBJ2-7
clone_size: few
d_call: -
cdr3_nt: TGTGCCAGCAGCTTCGGGACGGGGGAATACGAGCAGTACTTC
cdr3_aa: CASSFGTGEYEQYF

v_call: TRBV28
j_call: TRBJ2-4
clone_size: many
d_call: -
cdr3_nt: TGTGCCAGCAGTTTATATGGCGCTCTAGCCAAAAACATTCAGTACTTC
cdr3_aa: CASSLYGALAKNIQYF